This TCR beta chain appears in the sequencing data of a study of patients and donors after allogeneic stem cell transplantation. Trimming stripped 5 bases from V and 7 bases from J, with 15 bases between. The CDR3 loop spans 14 amino acids. Per germline, CDR1 SGHTA and CDR2 FQGNSA. Each CDR3 protein is one row after TCRdb ran MiXCR on the RT-PCR reads. The data hold about a million distinct CDR3 sequences, with more than 15% observed a single time. The rearrangement uses TRBV7-2 and TRBJ2-1, with a possible D match to TRBD1 (5 bases). Source material: blood, either unsorted or a sorted T cell fraction (not recorded which). The TCR originated in a human donor who was either an allogeneic HSCT recipient or a stem cell or donor lymphocyte infusion donor (not recorded which). It is not recorded whose cells these are; they may come from a transplant donor. CDR3 region: CASSLYSQGNEQFF. The CDR3 nucleotides read TGTGCCAGCAGCCTCTACTCCCAGGGTAATGAGCAGTTCTTC.